Listed below are T cell receptor beta chains from one sample, sequenced in a study of blood T cell repertoires in COVID-19. The data were produced by immunoSEQ multiplex PCR, yet TCRdb's version contains in-frame clones alone and is incomplete. The data hold 140,000 to 150,000 clones, with 80% to 90% observed a single time. Sequenced sample: peripheral blood. The receptors shown here come from a man aged 18 to 29 with COVID-19, enrolled during active disease. The CDR3 runs from the conserved cysteine through the conserved F or W.

CDR3aa	v_gene	j_gene	len
CASSSDRGVSYEQYF	TRBV19	TRBJ2-7	15
CASSLVAYDTQYF	TRBV5-4	TRBJ2-3	13
CASSVRGAGVGEQYF	TRBV9	TRBJ2-7	15
CATSRPGHKGHEQFF	TRBV15	TRBJ2-1	15
CSVPGRHEQYF	TRBV29-1	TRBJ2-7	11
CAEGGASYNEQFF	TRBV28	TRBJ2-1	13
CASSPSTSGPSYNEQFF	TRBV28	TRBJ2-1	17
CASSSRTGTYGYTF	TRBV7-2	TRBJ1-2	14
CASSESSGSPSEQYF	TRBV7-2	TRBJ2-7	15
CASSSPQGFDGYTF	TRBV28	TRBJ1-2	14
CASSQGLAGAGYNEQFF	TRBV4-1	TRBJ2-1	17
CATNQGAYNSPLHF	TRBV10-3	TRBJ1-6	14
CASSISSWRGGYTF	TRBV19	TRBJ1-2	14
CAIRRQGGEPQHF	TRBV19	TRBJ1-5	13
CASSLTGLAGRRLRNTGELFF	TRBV28	TRBJ2-2	21
CAWSVQLAGGEQYF	TRBV30	TRBJ2-7	14
CAISPTLATPKDTEAFF	TRBV10-3	TRBJ1-1	17
CASRGLARGTQQFF	TRBV2	TRBJ2-1	14
CASRRLASYNEQFF	TRBV13	TRBJ2-1	14
CASSLKGHPSYEQYF	TRBV7-2	TRBJ2-7	15
CASSPLASGRYNEQFF	TRBV27	TRBJ2-1	16
CASSRERVDNEQFF	TRBV19	TRBJ2-1	14
CASSTGGVFGYTF	TRBV9	TRBJ1-2	13
CASSDPGGNQPQHF	TRBV28	TRBJ1-5	14
CASSSRLAGSHEQYF	TRBV27	TRBJ2-7	15
CASSEAGQGDYGYTF	TRBV2	TRBJ1-2	15
CASSLTSSYEQYF	TRBV7-3	TRBJ2-7	13
CASSEYDRPTDTQYF	TRBV6-1	TRBJ2-3	15
CASSLTNAGNEQFF	TRBV7-3	TRBJ2-1	14
CASSIWVQGADTQYF	TRBV19	TRBJ2-3	15
CASSVAGAFTDTQYF	TRBV6-2/TRBV6-3	TRBJ2-3	15
CASSSTGGGGNQPQHF	TRBV19	TRBJ1-5	16
CASRQGANTGELFF	TRBV19	TRBJ2-2	14
CASSQSQSSNQPQHF	TRBV4-2	TRBJ1-5	15
CASSLSIIGVGQPASTDTQYF	TRBV27	TRBJ2-3	21
CASSQRSSYNEQFF	TRBV5-1	TRBJ2-1	14
CASSYFASNEQFF	TRBV6-5	TRBJ2-1	13
CASSFGTGGEQYF	TRBV11-2	TRBJ2-7	13
CAIKRQGGGDTQYF	TRBV10-3	TRBJ2-3	14
CASSLGPGAAKLF	TRBV7-6	TRBJ2-7	13
CSVVQGAGGYTF	TRBV29-1	TRBJ1-2	12